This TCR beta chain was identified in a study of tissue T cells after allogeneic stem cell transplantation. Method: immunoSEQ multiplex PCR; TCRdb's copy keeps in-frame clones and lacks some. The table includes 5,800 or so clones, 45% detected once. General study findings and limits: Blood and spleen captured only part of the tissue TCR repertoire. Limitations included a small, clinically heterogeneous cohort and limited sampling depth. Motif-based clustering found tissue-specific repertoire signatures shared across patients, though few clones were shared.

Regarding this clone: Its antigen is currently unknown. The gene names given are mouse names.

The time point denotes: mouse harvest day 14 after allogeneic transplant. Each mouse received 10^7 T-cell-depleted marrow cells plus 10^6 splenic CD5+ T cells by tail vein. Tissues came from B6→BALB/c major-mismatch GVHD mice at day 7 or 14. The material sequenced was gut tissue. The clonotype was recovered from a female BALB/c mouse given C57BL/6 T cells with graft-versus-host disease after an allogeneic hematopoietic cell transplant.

The sequenced CDR3 bases are TGTGCCAGCAGCTCCAGGACTGGAAGTCAAAACACCTTGTAC. Protein sequence: CASSSRTGSQNTLY. The full CDR3 sequence reads CASSSRTGSQNTLYF. The chain carries TRBV3 and TRBJ2-4; 7 bases fit TRBD2. The read gets to within 1 residue of the CDR3 end, and the germline J gene fills in the rest. Losses at the gene ends were 4 bases for V and 0 bases for J; bases not matched to a gene: 4. The germline V gene encodes CDR1 SNHLY and CDR2 FYNGKV (reference sequence). The CDR3 spans 15 residues.